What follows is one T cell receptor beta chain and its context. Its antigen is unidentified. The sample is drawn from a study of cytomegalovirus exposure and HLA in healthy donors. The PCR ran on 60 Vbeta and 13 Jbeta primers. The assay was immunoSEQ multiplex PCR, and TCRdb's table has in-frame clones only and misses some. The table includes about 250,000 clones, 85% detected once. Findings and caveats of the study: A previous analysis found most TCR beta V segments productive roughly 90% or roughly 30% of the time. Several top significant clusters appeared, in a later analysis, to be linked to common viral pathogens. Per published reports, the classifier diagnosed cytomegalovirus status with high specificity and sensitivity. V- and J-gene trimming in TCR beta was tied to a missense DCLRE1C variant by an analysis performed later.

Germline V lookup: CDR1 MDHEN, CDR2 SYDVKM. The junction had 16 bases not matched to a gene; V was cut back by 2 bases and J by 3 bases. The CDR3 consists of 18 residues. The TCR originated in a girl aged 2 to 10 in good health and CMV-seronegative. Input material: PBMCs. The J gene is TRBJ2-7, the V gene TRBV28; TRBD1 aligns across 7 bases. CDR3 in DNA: TGTGCCAGCAGTTTAGTACCAGGGGGAATACATTTTGGCTACGAGCAGTACTTC. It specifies CASSLVPGGIHFGYEQYF.